One and the same sample provided the 19 T cell receptor beta chains below, sequenced in a study of blood T cells in healthy people across ages. The authors ran a second PCR of roughly 6 to 12 cycles using a sample-barcoded 5' primer and a J-beta primer mix. From the 5' RACE reads, TCRdb called clonotypes with MiXCR, one entry per CDR3 protein. The profile covers some 320,000 distinct CDR3 sequences, with roughly 27% appearing a single time and around 29% taken by the ten largest. Sequencing input: blood. These receptor sequences come from a woman in her 70s in good health.

This clonotype was seen only a few times. The rearrangement uses TRBV12-3 or TRBV12-4 and TRBJ1-4, with a possible D match to TRBD1 (5 bases). The CDR3 has 15 residues. V lost 5 bases, J lost 5 bases, and 15 bases lay in between. The CDR3 DNA follows: TGTGCCAGCAGTCCAGCGGCAGGGATGAATGAAAAACTGTTTTTT. Translated, it gives CASSPAAGMNEKLFF.

This clonotype appeared a few times. V is TRBV20-1 and J is TRBJ1-2, with TRBD1 matching 7 bases. The CDR3 extends over 17 amino acids. V was clipped by 7 bases and J by 4 bases; unmatched bases: 21. Looked up from germline, CDR1 is DFQATT and CDR2 is SNEGSKA (reference sequence). This CDR3 reads CSVTRSGTAENFYGYTF. The CDR3 DNA reads TGCAGTGTTACAAGATCCGGGACAGCGGAGAACTTCTATGGCTACACCTTC.

The chain employs TRBV14 and TRBJ1-3; perhaps TRBD1 as D (6 bases). In germline, CDR1 is SGHDN, CDR2 FVKESK. V lost 5 bases, J lost 0 bases, and 11 bases lay in between. The CDR3 has 15 residues. The chain's CDR3 is CASSKRTASGNTIYF. CDR3 DNA sequence: TGTGCCAGCAGCAAAAGGACAGCCTCTGGAAACACCATATATTTT.

The sample holds a few counts of this clonotype. The V and J genes are TRBV25-1 and TRBJ1-2; D is undetermined. Germline values: CDR1 MGHDK, CDR2 SYGVNS. The CDR3 contains 13 residues. V lost 8 bases and J lost 6, with 16 bases in between. The CDR3 region has the DNA TGTGCCAGCCTAACTCCGGGAGCCGATGGCTACACCTTC. This codes for CASLTPGADGYTF.

A few counts support this clonotype. The chain carries TRBV20-1 and TRBJ2-5; 14 bases fit TRBD2. Trimming took 5 bases from V and 3 from J; bases not matched to a gene: 5. CDR1 is DFQATT and CDR2 is SNEGSKA in the germline V gene (reference sequence). The CDR3 is 15 residues long. The chain's CDR3 is CSAESGLAGEETQYF. CDR3 DNA: TGCAGTGCTGAATCGGGACTAGCGGGAGAAGAGACCCAGTACTTC.

This clonotype was seen a few times. This chain connects TRBV7-9 to TRBJ1-1; no firm D call. V gave up 2 bases and J gave up 5 bases, with 18 bases separating them. The CDR3 length is 16 residues. In germline, CDR1 is SEHNR, CDR2 FQNEAQ (reference sequence). This CDR3 reads CASSLRGATAGTEAFF. Here the CDR3 DNA reads TGTGCCAGCAGCTTACGCGGCGCAACAGCAGGAACTGAAGCTTTCTTT.

The rearrangement uses TRBV27 and TRBJ1-5; no clear D. Per germline, CDR1 MNHEY and CDR2 SMNVEV (reference sequence). This CDR3 has 14 residues. V was shortened by 6 bases and J by 0 bases, with 9 bases between the two germline ends. The CDR3 sequence is CASRAALSNQPQHF. The CDR3, as DNA: TGTGCCAGCAGAGCAGCCCTTAGCAATCAGCCCCAGCATTTT.

This chain connects TRBV29-1 to TRBJ2-5, with 14 bases identical to TRBD2. Trimming removed 4 bases from V and 4 bases from J; junction bases left unmatched: 8. This CDR3 comprises 16 residues. Germline CDR1 is SQVTM and CDR2 is ANQGSEA. CDR3 sequence: CSVASYGTSGRETQYF. The CDR3, as DNA: TGCAGCGTTGCTTCCTATGGGACTAGCGGGAGAGAGACCCAGTACTTC.

This clonotype has ten or more counts. This chain connects TRBV29-1 to TRBJ2-5; D possibly matches TRBD1 or TRBD2 (6 bases each). Between the trimmed V and J ends, which lost 5 bases and 11 bases, there was a span of 18 bases. Per the germline V gene, CDR1 is SQVTM and CDR2 is ANQGSEA. The CDR3 consists of 12 residues. This chain's CDR3 is CSVTEGGREQYF. DNA for the CDR3: TGCAGCGTTACGGAGGGGGGCAGAGAGCAGTACTTC.

V is TRBV7-2 and J is TRBJ1-1; D possibly corresponds to TRBD1 (5 bases). This CDR3 contains 14 residues. Germline V CDR1 and CDR2: SGHTA, FQGNSA. Trimming shortened V by 5 bases and J by 1 base, and 11 bases separated the two germline ends. In nucleotides, the CDR3 is TGTGCCAGCAGCCCCAGACAGCAGAACACTGAAGCTTTCTTT. Translation gives CASSPRQQNTEAFF.

The chain uses TRBV28 and TRBJ2-5, with D perhaps TRBD1 or TRBD2 (8 bases each). The J call may be incorrect, as the DNA end agrees better with TRBJ2-1. The CDR3 runs 14 residues. The germline V gene has CDR1 MDHEN and CDR2 SYDVKM. The CDR3 nucleotides read TGTGCCAGTATTAGCGGGACAGGTGTGAATGAGCAGTTCTTC. This encodes CASISGTGVNEQFF.

A few counts support this clonotype. V gene TRBV9 combines with J gene TRBJ2-5, with TRBD2 as a possible D gene (5 bases). The end of the DNA fits TRBJ2-1 better, so the J call may be wrong. The CDR3 extends over 14 amino acids. The germline gives CDR1 SGDLS, CDR2 YYNGEE. The CDR3 loop is CASSVVDSYNEQFF. As DNA, the CDR3 is TGTGCCAGCAGCGTAGTGGACTCTTACAATGAGCAGTTCTTC.

This clonotype was recorded a few times. The chain links TRBV18 to TRBJ2-1, with 8 bases identical to TRBD2. The CDR3 is 15 residues long. After removal of 3 bases from V and 10 bases from J, the junction contained 11 bases not matched to a gene. Germline V gene lookup returns CDR1 KGHSH and CDR2 LQKENI. The CDR3 loop is CASSPDRGGVNEQFF. The CDR3 coding sequence is TGTGCCAGCTCACCCGACCGGGGGGGCGTCAACGAGCAGTTCTTC.

The J gene is TRBJ2-3, the V gene TRBV12-3 or TRBV12-4; tentatively, D is TRBD2 (6 bases). The CDR3 totals 14 residues. Deletions cut 4 bases from V and 4 bases from J, with 12 bases between. The CDR3 sequence is CASSWGVIPDTQYF. DNA of the CDR3: TGTGCCAGCAGTTGGGGGGTGATCCCAGATACGCAGTATTTT.

The chain carries TRBV20-1 and TRBJ2-7, with 7 nucleotides matching TRBD1. Germline V gives CDR1 DFQATT, CDR2 SNEGSKA (reference sequence). This CDR3 has 11 residues. The V and J ends lost 6 bases and 9 bases, in that order; junction bases with no gene match: 8. CDR3 residues: CSAQTGSGQYF. CDR3 sequence (DNA): TGCAGTGCGCAGACAGGGAGCGGGCAGTACTTC.

CDR3 coding DNA: TGCGCCAGCAGCCAGGAACCACAGGGGGCCGGGGAGCTGTTTTTT. Translation: CASSQEPQGAGELFF. This chain uses TRBV4-1 with TRBJ2-2; the match to TRBD1 covers 8 bases. CDR1 is MGHRA, CDR2 YSYEKL, per germline. The CDR3 runs to 15 residues. Unmatched junction bases numbered 6, after V lost 3 bases and J lost 6 bases.

The sample holds a few counts of this clonotype. The CDR3 reads CASSSQVVVAAQYF. Written as DNA, the CDR3 is TGTGCCAGCAGCTCACAGGTAGTCGTAGCTGCGCAGTATTTT. The rearrangement links TRBV7-2 to TRBJ2-3, with D possibly matching TRBD1 (5 bases). Looked up from germline, CDR1 is SGHTA and CDR2 is FQGNSA. Trimming removed 4 bases from V and 10 bases from J, with 18 bases in between. The CDR3 covers 14 residues.

The chain is built from TRBV28 and TRBJ1-6, with D tentatively TRBD1 (6 bases). Between the trimmed V and J ends, which lost 3 bases and 10 bases, there was a span of 16 bases. This CDR3 comprises 15 residues. Germline CDR1 is MDHEN and CDR2 is SYDVKM. CDR3 region: CASSFTGWGGSPLHF. CDR3 in DNA: TGTGCCAGCAGTTTTACGGGCTGGGGGGGCTCACCCCTCCACTTT. Complete variable domain (other parts from reference TRBV28 and TRBJ1-6): DVKVTQSSRYLVKRTGEKVFLECVQDMDHENMFWYRQDPGLGLRLIYFSYDVKMKEKGDIPEGYSVSREKKERFSLILESASTNQTSMYLCASSFTGWGGSPLHFGNGTRLTVT.

This clonotype has only a few counts. The genes are TRBV5-1 and TRBJ2-3; maybe TRBD2 (6 bases). The germline V gene has CDR1 SGHRS and CDR2 YFSETQ. The ends were cut back, 0 bases at V and 4 bases at J, with 9 bases in the middle. The CDR3 loop spans 14 amino acids. CDR3 sequence: CASSLAPGADTQYF. As DNA, the CDR3 is TGCGCCAGCAGCTTGGCCCCGGGAGCAGATACGCAGTATTTT.